These T cell receptor beta chains were read from a single sample in a study of OX40 agonist ivuxolimab in advanced cancers. Measured with immunoSEQ multiplex PCR; TCRdb has only the in-frame clones, and not every one. The profile shows tens of thousands of clones, approximately 78% of them singletons. Sequencing used CD4+ or CD8+ T cells sorted from blood, obtained in a trial of the OX40 agonist ivuxolimab. The receptor set was obtained from an adult with an advanced solid tumor such as melanoma, head and neck, liver or kidney cancer. CDR3s include the opening cysteine and the closing phenylalanine or tryptophan. Fields, in order: clone size, J gene, V gene, D gene, CDR3 DNA, CDR3 protein. The D gene is left open where the match is weak. Rows may omit the clone size; those that give it use once, few, many or a size class.

size: once
J: TRBJ1-2
V: TRBV4-1
D: .
DNA: TGCGCCAGCAGCCAAGGAAATGGGCCGCCAGAGAGGGAAGGCTACACCTTC
CDR3: CASSQGNGPPEREGYTF

size: once
J: TRBJ1-6
V: TRBV2
D: TRBD1
DNA: TGTGCCACGACAGGGGGTAGTTATGGTTCACCCCTCCACTTT
CDR3: CATTGGSYGSPLHF

size: few
J: TRBJ1-3
V: TRBV6-5
D: .
DNA: TGTGCCAGCTCCAAGGACGGGGCCTCTGGAAACACCATATATTTT
CDR3: CASSKDGASGNTIYF

size: .
J: TRBJ1-4
V: TRBV7-6
D: .
DNA: TGTGCCAGCAGCTCCGACGCAGGTGGAAATGAAAAACTGTTTTTT
CDR3: CASSSDAGGNEKLFF

size: .
J: TRBJ1-1
V: TRBV5-5
D: .
DNA: TGTGCCAGCAGCGGGGACTTCTCGCAAATTAAAGCTTTCTTT
CDR3: CASSGDFSQIKAFF

size: .
J: TRBJ1-1
V: TRBV5-6
D: TRBD1
DNA: TGTGCCAGCAGCTGGGGACAGCTTGAGAACACTGAAGCTTTCTTT
CDR3: CASSWGQLENTEAFF

size: .
J: TRBJ2-2
V: TRBV2
D: .
DNA: TGTGCCAGCAGCCCTACTAGGTCCGGGGAGCTGTTTTTT
CDR3: CASSPTRSGELFF

size: .
J: TRBJ2-5
V: TRBV7-2
D: .
DNA: TGTGCCAGCAGCTCGACAGTGGAGACCCAGTACTTC
CDR3: CASSSTVETQYF

size: .
J: TRBJ1-1
V: TRBV7-2
D: .
DNA: TGTGCCAGCAGCGGCCGGGGTACTGAAGCTTTCTTT
CDR3: CASSGRGTEAFF

size: .
J: TRBJ1-2
V: TRBV6-5
D: .
DNA: TGTGCCAGCAGTTCCCGGACAGCGGGGGGCTACACCTTC
CDR3: CASSSRTAGGYTF

size: .
J: TRBJ2-7
V: TRBV6-1
D: .
DNA: TGTGCCAGCAGTGCAGGGCCCGAGCAGTACTTC
CDR3: CASSAGPEQYF

size: .
J: TRBJ1-4
V: TRBV6-1
D: .
DNA: TGTGCCAGCCGAGGGGTGGAAAAACTGTTTTTT
CDR3: CASRGVEKLFF